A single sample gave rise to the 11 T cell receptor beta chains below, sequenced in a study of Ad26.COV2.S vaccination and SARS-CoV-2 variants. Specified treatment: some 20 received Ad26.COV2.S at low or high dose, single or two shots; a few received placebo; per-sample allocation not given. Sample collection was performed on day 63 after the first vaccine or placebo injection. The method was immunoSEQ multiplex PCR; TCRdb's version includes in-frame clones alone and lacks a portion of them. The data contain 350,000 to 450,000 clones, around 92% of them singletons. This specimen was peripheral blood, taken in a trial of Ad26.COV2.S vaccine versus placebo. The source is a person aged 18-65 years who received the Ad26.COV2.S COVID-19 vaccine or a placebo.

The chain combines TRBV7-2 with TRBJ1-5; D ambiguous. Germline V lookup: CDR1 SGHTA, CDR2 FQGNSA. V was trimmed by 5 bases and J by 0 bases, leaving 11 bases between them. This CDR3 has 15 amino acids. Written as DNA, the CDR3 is TGTGCCAGCAGCCAACCGGCGAATAGCAATCAGCCCCAGCATTTT. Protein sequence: CASSQPANSNQPQHF.

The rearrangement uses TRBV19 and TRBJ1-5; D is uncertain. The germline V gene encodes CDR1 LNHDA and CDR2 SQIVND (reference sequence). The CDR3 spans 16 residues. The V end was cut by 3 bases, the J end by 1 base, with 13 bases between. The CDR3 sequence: CASSITLGLSNQPQHF. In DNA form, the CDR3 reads TGTGCCAGTAGTATTACTCTAGGGTTAAGCAATCAGCCCCAGCATTTT.

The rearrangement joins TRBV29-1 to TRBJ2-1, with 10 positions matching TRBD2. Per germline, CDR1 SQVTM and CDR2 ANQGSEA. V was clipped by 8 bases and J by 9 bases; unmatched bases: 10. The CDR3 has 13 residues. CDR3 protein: CSSLSGGPGEQFF. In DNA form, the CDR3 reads TGCAGCTCACTTAGCGGGGGGCCCGGTGAGCAGTTCTTC.

The CDR3 spells CASSQVTGIAYEQYF. The CDR3 region has the DNA TGCGCCAGCAGCCAAGTCACAGGAATCGCCTACGAGCAGTACTTC. The chain joins TRBV4-1 to TRBJ2-7; D is possibly TRBD1 (5 bases). Between the trimmed V and J ends, which lost 1 base and 2 bases, there was a span of 12 bases. The CDR3 has 15 amino acids. Germline V gene sequence: CDR1 MGHRA, CDR2 YSYEKL.

The CDR3, as DNA: TGCAGCGTTGAAGGGGGGACAGGGGAGATTAGTTTATATGGCTACACCTTC. This codes for CSVEGGTGEISLYGYTF. The chain uses TRBV29-1 and TRBJ1-2; 10 positions agree with TRBD1. Unmatched junction bases numbered 13, after V lost 1 base and J lost 5 bases. Germline lookup yields CDR1 SQVTM and CDR2 ANQGSEA. This CDR3 is built from 17 residues.

Here the CDR3 DNA reads TGTGCCAGCAGCTACGGGGGGAACACTGAAGCTTTCTTT. Its protein product is CASSYGGNTEAFF. V gene TRBV3-1 (or the pseudogene TRBV3-2) combines with J gene TRBJ1-1; D is possibly TRBD1 (5 bases). CDR3 length: 13 residues. Trimming stripped 5 bases from V and 1 base from J, with 8 bases between. CDR1 and CDR2 (germline): LGHDT, YNNKEL (reference sequence).

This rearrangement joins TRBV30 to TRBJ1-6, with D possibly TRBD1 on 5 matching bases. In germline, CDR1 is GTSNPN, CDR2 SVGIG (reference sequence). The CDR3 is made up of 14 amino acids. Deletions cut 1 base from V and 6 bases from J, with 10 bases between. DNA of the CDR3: TGTGCCTGGAGTGAAGGGGTTGGTAATTCACCCCTCCACTTT. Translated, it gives CAWSEGVGNSPLHF.

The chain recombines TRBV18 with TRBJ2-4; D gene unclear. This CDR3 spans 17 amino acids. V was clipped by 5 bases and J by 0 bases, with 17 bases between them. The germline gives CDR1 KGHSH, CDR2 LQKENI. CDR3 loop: CASSSDVELLAKNIQYF. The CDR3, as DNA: TGTGCCAGCTCATCGGACGTAGAACTTTTAGCCAAAAACATTCAGTACTTC.

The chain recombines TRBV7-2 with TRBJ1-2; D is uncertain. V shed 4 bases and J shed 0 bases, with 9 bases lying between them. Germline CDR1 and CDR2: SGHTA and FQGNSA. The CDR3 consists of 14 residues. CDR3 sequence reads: CASSSLSSNYGYTF. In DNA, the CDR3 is TGTGCCAGCAGCTCCCTTTCATCTAACTATGGCTACACCTTC.

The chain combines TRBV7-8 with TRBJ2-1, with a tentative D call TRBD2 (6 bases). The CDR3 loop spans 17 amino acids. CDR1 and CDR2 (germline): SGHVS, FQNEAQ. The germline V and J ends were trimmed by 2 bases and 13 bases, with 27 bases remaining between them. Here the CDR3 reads CASSLKPIGDSKPQQFF. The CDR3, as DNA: TGTGCCAGCAGCTTAAAACCCATAGGGGACTCTAAACCTCAACAGTTCTTC.

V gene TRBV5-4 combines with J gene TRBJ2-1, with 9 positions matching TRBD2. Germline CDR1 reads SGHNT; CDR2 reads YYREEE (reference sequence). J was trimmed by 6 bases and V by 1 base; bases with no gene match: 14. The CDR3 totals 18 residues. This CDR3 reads CASSLRFAGGVSGNEQFF. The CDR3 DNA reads TGTGCCAGCAGCTTGAGGTTTGCGGGGGGGGTTTCCGGCAATGAGCAGTTCTTC.